This T cell receptor beta chain was sequenced for a study of blood T cell repertoires in COVID-19. Study overall: Sample material is recorded as cDNA or gDNA derived from T cells, B-cell-depleted T cells, or PBMCs.

One Seattle source followed patients from active infection through their disease course. Trimming left V 4 bases short and J 3 bases short, with 11 bases between. The CDR3 runs 14 residues. The germline gives CDR1 LNHDA, CDR2 SQIVND (reference sequence). Sequencing used immunoSEQ multiplex PCR; TCRdb keeps in-frame clones, though not all of them. This sample yields roughly 4,800 clones, of which about 91% are seen a single time; 40% to 45% belongs to the top ten. This clonotype originated in a man between 65 and 85 years old with COVID-19, enrolled during active disease. The J gene is TRBJ2-3, the V gene TRBV19; tentative D call: TRBD1 (5 bases). Sequenced: peripheral blood. Here the CDR3 reads CASSTQGRTDTQYF. The CDR3 nucleotides read TGTGCCAGTAGTACCCAGGGTAGGACAGATACGCAGTATTTT.